The 30 T cell receptor beta chains in this list originate from one sample, sequenced in a study of response to subunit inactivated influenza vaccine. TCRdb analysed the RT-PCR reads with MiXCR anew, one entry per CDR3 protein. This table has about 520,000 distinct CDR3 sequences, less than 7.5% appearing once. The specimen comprised PBMCs from blood, sampled around 2 years after vaccination. These receptors all stem from a man between 50 and 70 years old who received an inactivated influenza vaccine.

This clonotype was recorded a few times. This chain's CDR3 is CASTRGAGTEAFF. Written as DNA, the CDR3 is TGTGCCAGCACACGGGGGGCGGGAACTGAAGCTTTCTTT. The chain combines TRBV6-6 with TRBJ1-1; D may be TRBD1 (6 bases). Germline V lookup: CDR1 MNHNY, CDR2 SVGAGI (reference sequence). This CDR3 contains 13 residues. Trimming took 7 bases from V and 5 from J, leaving 14 bases between them.

Concerning this clonotype itself: Germline and junction disagree at one end, which may indicate a read error. This chain links TRBV7-2 with TRBJ1-5, with D uncertain. This CDR3 has 15 amino acids. Germline V gene data show CDR1 as SGHTA and CDR2 as FQGNSA. CDR3 in DNA: TGTGCCAGCAGCTTCCTGGGAGGGCTCGATCAGCCCCGGCATTTT. It encodes CASSFLGGLDQPRHF.

V and J are TRBV12-3 or TRBV12-4 and TRBJ2-3; unclear D gene. The CDR3 extends over 13 amino acids. Trimming pared 1 base from V and 7 bases from J, leaving 9 bases between. The CDR3 DNA is TGTGCCAGCAGTTTAGACAAGAGAAATACGCAGTATTTT. Protein: CASSLDKRNTQYF.

This clonotype was found a few times. The gene calls are TRBV7-2 and TRBJ2-1, with D hard to call. Germline CDR1 and CDR2: SGHTA and FQGNSA. V lost 7 bases and J 10 bases, leaving 14 bases between the germline ends. The CDR3 spans 12 residues. The CDR3 DNA reads TGTGCCAGCATCCCTACTTTGGGGGAGCAGTTCTTC. It is translated as CASIPTLGEQFF.

CDR3 bases: TGTGCCAGCAGCCAAGATTTCGGACAGGGTTTATACAATGAGCAGTTCTTC. Amino acids: CASSQDFGQGLYNEQFF. V usage is TRBV4-2 and J usage is TRBJ2-1; 8 nucleotides match TRBD1. The CDR3 runs 17 residues. Per the germline V gene, CDR1 is LGHNA and CDR2 is YNFKEQ. The V gene end was trimmed by 0 bases and the J gene end by 4 bases; junction bases not matched to a gene: 8.

This clonotype occurred many times. V gene TRBV12-3 or TRBV12-4 combines with J gene TRBJ2-1, with D possibly being TRBD2 (6 bases). The CDR3 extends over 13 amino acids. V lost 5 bases and J lost 5, with 10 bases in between. CDR3 protein: CASSTGGNNEQFF. For the CDR3, the DNA is TGTGCCAGCAGTACGGGCGGGAACAATGAGCAGTTCTTC.

The genes are TRBV4-2 and TRBJ1-5; D is unclear. CDR1 and CDR2 from the germline V gene are LGHNA and YNFKEQ. This CDR3 is built from 15 residues. Between the trimmed V and J ends, which lost 2 bases and 6 bases, there was a span of 14 bases. The CDR3 nucleotides are TGTGCCAGCAGCCAATTCGCTACGGAGGGTCAGCCCCAGCATTTT. Protein: CASSQFATEGQPQHF.

In this sample, this clonotype turned up many times. The rearrangement joins TRBV5-1 to TRBJ1-1, with D possibly TRBD1 on 6 matching bases. CDR3 length: 16 residues. Per the germline V gene, CDR1 is SGHRS and CDR2 is YFSETQ. V dropped 1 base and J dropped 4 bases, with 17 bases sitting between them. CDR3 sequence: CASSLSTGGAFTEAFF. In nucleotides, the CDR3 is TGCGCCAGCAGCTTGTCGACGGGGGGCGCCTTCACTGAAGCTTTCTTT.

This clonotype has a handful of counts. V and J are TRBV12-3 or TRBV12-4 and TRBJ1-2; 7 bases match TRBD1. Trimming at V came to 2 bases and at J to 6 bases, leaving 12 bases not matched to a gene. The CDR3 spans 16 residues. CDR3 DNA: TGTGCCAGCAGTTTATCCCGGCGAAGACAGGGAGATGGCTACACCTTC. Its protein is CASSLSRRRQGDGYTF.

This clonotype has more than one count but fewer than ten. This rearrangement joins TRBV12-3 or TRBV12-4 to TRBJ2-5; D not resolved. The CDR3 spans 14 residues. The germline V and J ends were trimmed by 3 bases and 2 bases, with 10 bases remaining between them. This CDR3 reads CASSLWQMQETQYF. In nucleotides, the CDR3 is TGTGCCAGCAGTTTGTGGCAGATGCAAGAGACCCAGTACTTC.

V usage is TRBV28 and J usage is TRBJ1-5; D is undetermined. In germline, CDR1 is MDHEN, CDR2 SYDVKM. Trimming took off 2 bases at V and 3 bases at J, with 11 bases between the two ends. This CDR3 has 15 amino acids. The CDR3 region is CASSLLGRANQPQHF. The CDR3 nucleotides read TGTGCCAGCAGTTTACTGGGGAGGGCCAATCAGCCCCAGCATTTT.

The chain couples TRBV7-6 to TRBJ2-7; 8 bases are shared with TRBD1. The germline gives CDR1 SGHVS, CDR2 FNYEAQ. The CDR3 extends over 15 amino acids. V lost 5 bases, J lost 0 bases, and 6 bases stayed unmatched. CDR3 coding DNA: TGTGCCAGCAGCAACCCCGGGACAGGCTCCTACGAGCAGTACTTC. It translates to CASSNPGTGSYEQYF.

A few counts support this clonotype. The chain's CDR3 is CSARDPSRVDEQFF. The CDR3 bases are TGCAGTGCTAGAGATCCCAGCAGGGTAGATGAGCAGTTCTTC. V gene TRBV20-1 combines with J gene TRBJ2-1, with D tentatively TRBD1 (5 bases). Between the trimmed V and J ends, which lost 0 bases and 8 bases, there was a span of 14 bases. CDR1 and CDR2 from the germline V gene are DFQATT and SNEGSKA (reference sequence). The length of the CDR3 is 14 residues.

This clonotype was recorded at least ten times. The rearrangement uses TRBV6-2 or TRBV6-3 and TRBJ2-2; D not certain. V was pared by 5 bases and J by 3 bases, with 10 bases between. The CDR3 has 14 amino acids. Looked up from germline, CDR1 is MNHEY and CDR2 is SVGEGT. The CDR3: CASSIRAHTGELFF. In nucleotides, the CDR3 is TGTGCCAGCAGTATTAGGGCCCACACCGGGGAGCTGTTTTTT.

The V call is TRBV10-3, the J call TRBJ1-1, with D perhaps TRBD1 (6 bases). V lost 6 bases to trimming and J lost 0 bases, with 14 bases between them. The CDR3 runs to 15 residues. CDR1 and CDR2 from the germline V gene are ENHRY and SYGVKD. CDR3 sequence: CAIRQGHSMNTEAFF. In DNA, the CDR3 is TGTGCCATCAGGCAGGGACACTCGATGAACACTGAAGCTTTCTTT.

This clonotype was picked up a small number of times. The chain combines TRBV5-1 with TRBJ2-7; TRBD2 matches at 9 bases. There are 17 residues in the CDR3. Looked up from germline, CDR1 is SGHRS and CDR2 is YFSETQ. The V and J ends lost 3 bases and 5 bases, in that order; junction bases with no gene match: 15. CDR3 protein: CASSSGLAPGSRNEQYF. CDR3 bases: TGCGCCAGCAGCTCAGGACTAGCGCCTGGGAGTCGGAACGAGCAGTACTTC.

This chain links TRBV11-2 with TRBJ1-5, with D perhaps TRBD1 (5 bases). Trimming took off 1 base at V and 4 bases at J, with 14 bases between the two ends. CDR3 length: 16 amino acids. CDR1 is SGHAT, CDR2 FQNNGV, per germline. CDR3 sequence: CASSLVGLGGNQPQHF. CDR3 bases: TGTGCCAGCAGCTTAGTCGGACTTGGGGGTAATCAGCCCCAGCATTTT. The full variable domain, rest sourced from reference TRBV11-2 and TRBJ1-5, is EAGVAQSPRYKIIEKRQSVAFWCNPISGHATLYWYQQILGQGPKLLIQFQNNGVVDDSQLPKDRFSAERLKGVDSTLKIQPAKLEDSAVYLCASSLVGLGGNQPQHFGDGTRLSIL.

V usage is TRBV14 and J usage is TRBJ2-7; D is uncertain. V was trimmed by 0 bases and J by 5 bases, leaving 5 bases between them. Germline V gene data show CDR1 as SGHDN and CDR2 as FVKESK. This CDR3 spans 12 amino acids. CDR3 amino acids: CASSQDWHEQYF. The CDR3 nucleotides read TGTGCCAGCAGCCAAGATTGGCACGAGCAGTACTTC.

V is TRBV7-2 and J is TRBJ2-1, with unresolved D. The CDR3 loop spans 13 amino acids. The V end was cut by 2 bases, the J end by 8 bases, with 10 bases between. Germline CDR1 SGHTA, CDR2 FQGNSA. CDR3 nucleotide sequence: TGTGCCAGCAGCTTAACGGTGAATGATGAGCAGTTCTTC. Its translation: CASSLTVNDEQFF.

The rearrangement links TRBV18 to TRBJ2-7; the match to TRBD2 covers 15 bases. This CDR3 is 16 amino acids long. Germline V gives CDR1 KGHSH, CDR2 LQKENI. V gave up 5 bases and J gave up 4 bases; unmatched junction bases: 6. The CDR3: CASSSAGTSGRYEQYF. DNA of the CDR3: TGTGCCAGCTCATCCGCCGGGACTAGCGGGAGGTACGAGCAGTACTTC. The full variable domain, rest sourced from reference TRBV18 and TRBJ2-7, is NAGVMQNPRHLVRRRGQEARLRCSPMKGHSHVYWYRQLPEEGLKFMVYLQKENIIDESGMPKERFSAEFPKEGPSILRIQQVVRGDSAAYFCASSSAGTSGRYEQYFGPGTRLTVT.

V is TRBV29-1 and J is TRBJ2-1; TRBD2 matches 7 bases. This CDR3 contains 13 residues. J lost 10 bases, V lost 6 bases, and 12 bases had no gene match. CDR1 is SQVTM and CDR2 is ANQGSEA in the germline V gene. The CDR3 nucleotides are TGCAGCGTGGGGGGACTACACCAAGTAGAGCAGTTCTTC. This encodes CSVGGLHQVEQFF.

This sequence joins TRBV27 and TRBJ1-1; 12 nucleotides line up with TRBD1. J lost 4 bases, V lost 8 bases, and 11 bases had no gene match. Per germline, CDR1 MNHEY and CDR2 SMNVEV (reference sequence). CDR3 length: 16 amino acids. The CDR3 sequence: CASCPGTGGACTEAFF. CDR3 nucleotide sequence: TGTGCCAGCTGCCCGGGGACAGGGGGCGCCTGCACTGAAGCTTTCTTT.

J is TRBJ2-2 and V is TRBV19; the D gene is possibly TRBD2 (7 bases). The CDR3 length is 15 residues. V dropped 6 bases and J dropped 2 bases, with 13 bases sitting between them. Germline V gives CDR1 LNHDA, CDR2 SQIVND (reference sequence). As DNA, the CDR3 is TGTGCCAGTAGAAGGGGGGGGCTCAACACCGGGGAGCTGTTTTTT. It encodes CASRRGGLNTGELFF.

This rearrangement joins TRBV18 to TRBJ2-3; no clear D gene. Germline V lookup: CDR1 KGHSH, CDR2 LQKENI. The CDR3 is 13 residues long. V lost 6 bases and J 4 bases, leaving 11 bases between the germline ends. CDR3 protein: CASSRTSADTQYF. CDR3 DNA: TGTGCCAGCTCCCGGACCTCAGCAGATACGCAGTATTTT.

V usage is TRBV30 and J usage is TRBJ2-2, with D tentatively TRBD1 (6 bases). Germline CDR1 is GTSNPN and CDR2 is SVGIG (reference sequence). Trimming took off 2 bases at V and 4 bases at J, with 11 bases between the two ends. The CDR3 loop spans 14 amino acids. CDR3: CAWSRGRGTGELFF. The DNA for the CDR3 is TGTGCCTGGAGTCGGGGCAGGGGCACCGGGGAGCTGTTTTTT.

Ten or more counts support this clonotype. The rearrangement uses TRBV6-5 and TRBJ2-3, with 9 bases fitting TRBD2. The CDR3 runs 15 residues. After removal of 2 bases from V and 6 bases from J, the junction contained 6 bases not matched to a gene. Germline V gene lookup returns CDR1 MNHEY and CDR2 SVGAGI. CDR3 sequence (DNA): TGTGCCAGCAGTTACACCGCGGGAGGGGGGGATACGCAGTATTTT. It codes for CASSYTAGGGDTQYF.

This clonotype was counted a few times. The V call is TRBV5-1, the J call TRBJ1-4, with 8 bases lining up with TRBD1. V lost 3 bases, J lost 8 bases, and 6 bases stayed unmatched. Per germline, CDR1 SGHRS and CDR2 YFSETQ. This CDR3 comprises 14 residues. The CDR3 is CASSSGTGEEKLFF. CDR3 coding DNA: TGCGCCAGCAGCTCAGGGACAGGAGAAGAAAAACTGTTTTTT.

This clonotype was found a few times. The chain employs TRBV20-1 and TRBJ1-2; 7 bases agree with TRBD1. The CDR3 covers 15 residues. The V and J ends lost 8 bases and 5 bases, in that order; junction bases with no gene match: 17. CDR1 and CDR2 from the germline V gene are DFQATT and SNEGSKA (reference sequence). CDR3 in amino acids: CSPPGGGNRNYGYTF. CDR3 nucleotides: TGCAGTCCCCCGGGAGGGGGCAATCGGAATTATGGCTACACCTTC.

This clonotype has a count of ten or more. This chain links TRBV2 with TRBJ2-2, with D uncertain. Trimming took 8 bases from V and 0 from J, leaving 13 bases between them. CDR3 length: 15 residues. Germline assignment: CDR1 SNHLY and CDR2 FYNNEI. This CDR3 is CASSRWETNTGELFF. The CDR3 region has the DNA TGTGCCAGCTCCAGGTGGGAAACGAACACCGGGGAGCTGTTTTTT. The entire variable domain, with the rest obtained from reference TRBV2 and TRBJ2-2, is as follows: EPEVTQTPSHQVTQMGQEVILRCVPISNHLYFYWYRQILGQKVEFLVSFYNNEISEKSEIFDDQFSVERPDGSNFTLKIRSTKLEDSAMYFCASSRWETNTGELFFGEGSRLTVL.

The chain links TRBV9 to TRBJ2-3, with unresolved D. V shed 4 bases and J shed 0 bases, with 12 bases lying between them. Germline assignment: CDR1 SGDLS and CDR2 YYNGEE. The CDR3 loop spans 15 amino acids. The CDR3 sequence: CASSPMGISTDTQYF. For the CDR3, the DNA is TGTGCCAGCAGCCCCATGGGGATAAGCACAGATACGCAGTATTTT.